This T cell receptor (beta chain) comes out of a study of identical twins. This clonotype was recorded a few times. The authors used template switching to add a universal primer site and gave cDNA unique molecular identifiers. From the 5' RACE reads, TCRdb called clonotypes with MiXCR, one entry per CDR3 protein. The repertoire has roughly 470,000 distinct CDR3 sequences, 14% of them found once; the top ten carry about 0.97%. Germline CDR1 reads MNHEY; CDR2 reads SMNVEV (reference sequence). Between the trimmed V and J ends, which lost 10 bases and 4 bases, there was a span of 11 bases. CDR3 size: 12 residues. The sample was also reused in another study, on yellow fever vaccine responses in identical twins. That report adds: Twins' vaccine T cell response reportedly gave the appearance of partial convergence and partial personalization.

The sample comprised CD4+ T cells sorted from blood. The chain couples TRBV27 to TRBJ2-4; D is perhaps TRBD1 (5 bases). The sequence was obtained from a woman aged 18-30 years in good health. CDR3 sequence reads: CAIGQGKNIQYF. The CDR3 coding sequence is TGTGCCATAGGGCAGGGTAAAAACATTCAGTACTTC.